Presented here are 15 T cell receptor beta chains from one specimen sequenced in a study of pediatric ulcerative colitis. The repertoire was sequenced with immunoSEQ multiplex PCR; TCRdb's copy has only in-frame clones and lacks some. The data hold 10,000 to 15,000 clones, with approximately 71% observed a single time. Rectal tissue came from one to two pinch biopsies taken at colonoscopy. The sequenced sample was gut tissue. The receptors here all came from a boy aged 10-17 years who was a control in a study of pediatric ulcerative colitis.

This rearrangement joins TRBV6-4 to TRBJ2-2; the match to TRBD2 covers 7 bases. Germline V gives CDR1 MRHNA, CDR2 SNTAGT. Trimming removed 0 bases from V and 5 bases from J; junction bases left unmatched: 6. This CDR3 has 16 residues. The CDR3 reads CASSDSIAGPTGELFF. CDR3 DNA: TGTGCCAGCAGTGACTCGATAGCGGGCCCAACCGGGGAGCTGTTTTTT.

The rearrangement joins TRBV7-9 to TRBJ2-3; TRBD2 matches 13 bases. V gave up 4 bases and J gave up 6 bases; unmatched junction bases: 13. CDR1 SEHNR and CDR2 FQNEAQ come from the germline V gene (reference sequence). The CDR3 extends over 18 amino acids. Here the CDR3 DNA reads TGTGCCAGCAGCTCACTAGCGGGAGGGCCGGGGGCACGGGATACGCAGTATTTT. It is translated as CASSSLAGGPGARDTQYF.

J is TRBJ1-2 and V is TRBV7-9, with TRBD1 identical over 8 bases. Trimming took 4 bases from V and 2 from J; bases not matched to a gene: 6. The CDR3 is 15 amino acids. Per germline, CDR1 SEHNR and CDR2 FQNEAQ (reference sequence). This CDR3 reads CASSSGQGGNYGYTF. CDR3 nucleotides: TGTGCCAGCAGCTCCGGACAGGGAGGGAACTATGGCTACACCTTC.

The CDR3 DNA reads as TGTGCCAGCAGCTTAGCGGGAGTGGGGACCGGGGAGCTGTTTTTT. Translating gives CASSLAGVGTGELFF. The chain is built from TRBV7-3 and TRBJ2-2, with TRBD2 matching over 7 bases. This CDR3 region has 15 residues. Germline CDR1 is SGHTA and CDR2 is FQGTGA. After removal of 2 bases from V and 5 bases from J, the junction contained 5 bases not matched to a gene.

In its sample, this clone was seen once. The rearrangement uses TRBV4-2 and TRBJ1-3; no firm D call. V dropped 0 bases and J dropped 4 bases, with 19 bases sitting between them. From germline, CDR1 is LGHNA and CDR2 YNFKEQ. The CDR3 spans 18 residues. The CDR3 spells CASSQESPHTGRGNTIYF. For the CDR3, the DNA is TGTGCCAGCAGCCAAGAGTCCCCCCACACGGGGAGGGGAAACACCATATATTTT.

The chain couples TRBV7-9 to TRBJ2-2, with D possibly TRBD2 on 6 matching bases. V was pared by 6 bases and J by 0 bases, with 11 bases between. Germline V gene sequence: CDR1 SEHNR, CDR2 FQNEAQ (reference sequence). The CDR3 totals 15 residues. The CDR3 here is CASREGTANTGELFF. Written as DNA, the CDR3 is TGTGCCAGCAGGGAGGGGACCGCGAACACCGGGGAGCTGTTTTTT. Supplemented by reference TRBV7-9 and TRBJ2-2, the full variable domain reads DTGVSQNPRHKITKRGQNVTFRCDPISEHNRLYWYRQTLGQGPEFLTYFQNEAQLEKSRLLSDRFSAERPKGSFSTLEIQRTEQGDSAMYLCASREGTANTGELFFGEGSRLTVL.

The J gene is TRBJ2-7, the V gene TRBV6-1; D call uncertain. The CDR3 sequence is 15 residues long. Looked up from germline, CDR1 is MNHNS and CDR2 is SASEGT. V lost 4 bases to trimming and J lost 2 bases, with 15 bases between them. The CDR3 nucleotides read TGTGCCAGCAGTGTTGAGTTATTCGGCCCCTACGAGCAGTACGTC. It codes for CASSVELFGPYEQYV.

The chain couples TRBV5-1 to TRBJ1-2; no firm D call. The V end was cut by 0 bases, the J end by 8 bases, with 17 bases between. Germline CDR1 and CDR2: SGHRS and YFSETQ. The CDR3 sequence is 15 residues long. CDR3 protein: CASSLDARTSGGYTF. As DNA, the CDR3 is TGCGCCAGCAGCTTGGACGCCAGGACCTCGGGAGGCTACACCTTC.

This clone has a single count. J is TRBJ2-1 and V is TRBV6-5; 8 bases map to TRBD1. Germline loops: CDR1 MNHEY, CDR2 SVGAGI. The CDR3 runs 15 residues. J gave up 5 bases and V 4 bases, and 7 bases lay outside the gene matches. CDR3 bases: TGTGCCAGCAGTTCCGGACAGGGAACAGACAATGAGCAGTTCTTC. It translates to CASSSGQGTDNEQFF.

This clone was recorded only once. The chain recombines TRBV7-2 with TRBJ1-1; D is undetermined. Trimming shortened V by 0 bases and J by 1 base, and 3 bases separated the two germline ends. Germline V gives CDR1 SGHTA, CDR2 FQGNSA. The CDR3 is 13 residues long. The CDR3 DNA reads as TGTGCCAGCAGCTTAGCTGAGAACACTGAAGCTTTCTTT. This sequence encodes CASSLAENTEAFF.

This rearrangement joins TRBV11-2 to TRBJ2-1; TRBD1 agrees at 8 bases. Trimming at V came to 1 base and at J to 12 bases, leaving 8 bases not matched to a gene. This CDR3 comprises 14 residues. Germline assignment: CDR1 SGHAT and CDR2 FQNNGV. The DNA for the CDR3 is TGTGCCAGCAGCTTAGGGGACAGGTACAAGGGGCAGTTCTTC. Encoded protein: CASSLGDRYKGQFF.

The chain uses TRBV19 and TRBJ2-4, with TRBD2 identical over 8 bases. The CDR3 contains 16 residues. V trimming: 4 bases; J trimming: 5 bases; junction bases outside the gene matches: 10. Germline CDR1 is LNHDA and CDR2 is SQIVND (reference sequence). The CDR3 region has the DNA TGTGCCAGTAGTAGAACCAGCGGGAGTGGCGAAAACATTCAGTACTTC. It codes for CASSRTSGSGENIQYF. Full variable domain (remainder filled in from reference TRBV19 and TRBJ2-4): DGGITQSPKYLFRKEGQNVTLSCEQNLNHDAMYWYRQDPGQGLRLIYYSQIVNDFQKGDIAEGYSVSREKKESFPLTVTSAQKNPTAFYLCASSRTSGSGENIQYFGAGTRLSVL.

This sequence joins TRBV4-2 and TRBJ2-1; 9 bases are shared with TRBD2. CDR1 and CDR2 (germline): LGHNA, YNFKEQ. The ends lost 0 bases at V and 8 bases at J; junction bases unmatched: 14. This CDR3 comprises 18 residues. The CDR3: CASSQEFRGLAGRDEQFF. For the CDR3, the DNA is TGTGCCAGCAGCCAAGAATTCCGGGGGCTAGCGGGAAGAGATGAGCAGTTCTTC.

The chain links TRBV11-3 to TRBJ2-1; TRBD1 might be the D (5 bases). The CDR3 runs 14 residues. Between the trimmed V and J ends, which lost 3 bases and 5 bases, there was a span of 11 bases. CDR1 is SGHNT and CDR2 is YENEEA in the germline V gene. This CDR3 reads CASSFGRADNEQFF. The CDR3 nucleotides are TGTGCCAGCAGCTTCGGCAGGGCGGACAATGAGCAGTTCTTC. The variable domain in full, with the rest retrieved from reference TRBV11-3 and TRBJ2-1, is EAGVVQSPRYKIIEKKQPVAFWCNPISGHNTLYWYLQNLGQGPELLIRYENEEAVDDSQLPKDRFSAERLKGVDSTLKIQPAELGDSAVYLCASSFGRADNEQFFGPGTRLTVL.

V is TRBV5-8 and J is TRBJ2-3, with 7 bases identical to TRBD1. This CDR3 has 16 residues. CDR1 and CDR2 from the germline V gene are SGHTS and YDEGEE. V was clipped by 4 bases and J by 1 base; unmatched bases: 9. This CDR3 reads CASSRALQGGTDTQYF. The DNA of the CDR3 is TGTGCCAGCAGCCGAGCCCTCCAGGGGGGCACAGATACGCAGTATTTT.